Detailed here is one TCR beta chain. The data stem from a study of blood T cell repertoires in COVID-19. V lost 1 base to trimming and J lost 4 bases, with 9 bases between them. The CDR3 consists of 14 residues. The germline CDR1 and CDR2 sequences are SGHRS and YFSETQ. How the authors handled the data: The authors estimated nucleated cell counts from reference gene primer amplification. TCRdb's table, derived via immunoSEQ multiplex PCR, lists solely in-frame clones and lacks some. D and trimming were read from the DNA, whereas the V and J calls and clone size are those reported in that table. The sample consists of about 140,000 clones, more than 80% of them appearing once.

Sequenced: peripheral blood. J is TRBJ1-3 and V is TRBV5-1; a possible D gene is TRBD1 (5 bases). This clonotype originated in a woman aged 80 or older with acute or convalescent COVID-19. This CDR3 reads CASSLPGPGNTIYF. For the CDR3, the DNA is TGCGCCAGCAGCTTGCCAGGGCCAGGAAACACCATATATTTT.